This TCR beta chain was found in a study of T cell repertoires in aging, cancer and after chemotherapy. The template was genomic DNA from peripheral blood, not RNA. V dropped 2 bases and J dropped 8; count of bases not matched to a gene: 4. In germline, CDR1 is ENHRY, CDR2 SYGVKD. The CDR3 is made up of 14 amino acids. Rearranged V-D-J TRB sequences were amplified with a mixed TRB-A/B primer pool. TCRdb re-called the multiplex PCR reads with MiXCR, one entry per CDR3 protein. The sample lists 2,000 to 2,500 distinct CDR3 sequences; approximately 32% were seen once. The source material was blood. This chain connects TRBV10-3 to TRBJ2-1; 9 bases are a match to TRBD2. This clonotype was obtained from a human donor with a solid tumor. CDR3 sequence: CAISEVTSGYEQFF. In DNA, the CDR3 is TGTGCCATCAGTGAGGTGACTAGCGGCTATGAGCAGTTCTTC.